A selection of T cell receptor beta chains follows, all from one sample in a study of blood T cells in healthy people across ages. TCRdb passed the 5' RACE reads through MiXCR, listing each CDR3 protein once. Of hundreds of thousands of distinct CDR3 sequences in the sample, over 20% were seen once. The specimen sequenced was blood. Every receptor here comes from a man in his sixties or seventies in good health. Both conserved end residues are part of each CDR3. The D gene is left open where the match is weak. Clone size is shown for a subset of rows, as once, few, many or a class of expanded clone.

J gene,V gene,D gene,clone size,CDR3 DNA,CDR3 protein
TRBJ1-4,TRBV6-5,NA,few,TGTGCCAGCAGTTACGGAGGTTTAGGCGAAAAACTGTTTTTT,CASSYGGLGEKLFF
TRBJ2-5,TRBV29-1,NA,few,TGCAGCGTTGAGCGGGGGCTGGAGACCCAGTACTTC,CSVERGLETQYF
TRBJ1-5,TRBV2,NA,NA,TGTGCCAGCAGTGAAGCGCTTCGTCAGCCCCAGCATTTT,CASSEALRQPQHF
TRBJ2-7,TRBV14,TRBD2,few,TGTGCCAGCAGCAAAAAACGTATTAGCGGGAGCGAGCAGTACTTC,CASSKKRISGSEQYF
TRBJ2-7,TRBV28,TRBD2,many,TGTGCCAGCAGACTTGAGGGCGGGAGCGGTCTCTACGAGCAGTACTTC,CASRLEGGSGLYEQYF
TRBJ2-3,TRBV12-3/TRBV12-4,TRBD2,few,TGTGCCAGTGGGATAGCGGGAGGTCTAGATACGCAGTATTTT,CASGIAGGLDTQYF
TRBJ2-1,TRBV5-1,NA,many,TGCGCCAGCAGCTTGGCCCAGGCGGCCAACAATGAGCAGTTCTTC,CASSLAQAANNEQFF
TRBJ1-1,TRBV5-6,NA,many,TGTGCCAGCAGCGGGGCCGGGAACACTGAAGCTTTCTTT,CASSGAGNTEAFF
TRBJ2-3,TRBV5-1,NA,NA,TGCGCCAGCAGCCCTGGACGATCTAGCACAGATACGCAGTATTTT,CASSPGRSSTDTQYF
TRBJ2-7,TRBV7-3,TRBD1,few,TGTGCCAGCAGCTACGACAGGGGGCTTGAGCAGTACTTC,CASSYDRGLEQYF
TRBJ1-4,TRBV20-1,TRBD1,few,TGCAGTGCTAGCCACCCGGGACAGGAGGAAGAAAAACTGTTTTTT,CSASHPGQEEEKLFF
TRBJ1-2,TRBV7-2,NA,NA,TGTGCCAGCAGCTTAGAGTCGAGCTATGGCTACACCTTC,CASSLESSYGYTF
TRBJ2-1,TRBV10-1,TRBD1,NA,TGCGCCAGCAGCCAAGGACAGGAAAGGTACAATGAGCAGTTCTTC,CASSQGQERYNEQFF
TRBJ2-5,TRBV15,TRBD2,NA,TGTGCCACCAGCAGATCGGGACTAGGAGGGGTGGAGACCCAGTACTTC,CATSRSGLGGVETQYF
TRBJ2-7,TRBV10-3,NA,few,TGTGCCATCAGTGAGTCGGGCTGGGGGCAGTACTTC,CAISESGWGQYF
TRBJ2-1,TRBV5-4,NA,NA,TGTGCCAGCAGCTTGGATGTGGGAGTCTACAATGAGCAGTTCTTC,CASSLDVGVYNEQFF
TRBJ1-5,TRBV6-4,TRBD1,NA,TGTGCCAGCAGGGACAGGGGGCTTCAGCCCCAGCATTTT,CASRDRGLQPQHF
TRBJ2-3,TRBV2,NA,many,TGTGCCAGCAGTGAAGCGGCGAGCGTCGGAGATACGCAGTATTTT,CASSEAASVGDTQYF
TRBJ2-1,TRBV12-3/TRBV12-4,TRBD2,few,TGTGCCAGCAGTTCCCCCGTAGCGGGAGAGAGGAATGAGCAGTTCTTC,CASSSPVAGERNEQFF
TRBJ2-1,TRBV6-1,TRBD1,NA,TGTGCCAGCAGTGAACCGGGACAGCTGGACAATGAGCAGTTCTTC,CASSEPGQLDNEQFF
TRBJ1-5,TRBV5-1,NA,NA,TGCGCCAGCCGCCGGGACAGCAATCAGCCCCAGCATTTT,CASRRDSNQPQHF
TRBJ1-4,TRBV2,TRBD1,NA,TGTGCCAGCAGGAACAGGGGGCTGGGTGAAAAACTGTTTTTT,CASRNRGLGEKLFF
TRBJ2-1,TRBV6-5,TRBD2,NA,TGTGCGACCCTAGGGAGCGGGAGTTCCTACAATGAGCAGTTCTTC,CATLGSGSSYNEQFF
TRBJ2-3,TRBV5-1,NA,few,TGCGCCAGCAGCACCGGAGGGGTCCAAAGAGCAGATACGCAGTATTTT,CASSTGGVQRADTQYF
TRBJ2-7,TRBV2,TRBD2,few,TGTGCCAGCAGTGAACAGGGAGGGTCCTACGAGCAGTACTTC,CASSEQGGSYEQYF
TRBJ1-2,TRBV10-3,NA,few,TGTGCCATCAAGACCAGCGCCTCCGCCTTAGGCTACACCTTC,CAIKTSASALGYTF
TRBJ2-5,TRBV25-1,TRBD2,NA,TGTGCCAGCAGTGACCTAGTAGCGGGAGGGGGAGAGACCCAGTACTTC,CASSDLVAGGGETQYF
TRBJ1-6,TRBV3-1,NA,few,TGTGCCAGCAGTCGTCCGGGTAACAATTCACCCCTCCACTTT,CASSRPGNNSPLHF
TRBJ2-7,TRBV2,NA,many,TGTGCCAGCAGTGATACGTTGTACGGCTCCTACGAGCAGTACTTC,CASSDTLYGSYEQYF
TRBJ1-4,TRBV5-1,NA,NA,TGCGCCAGCAAGATCCAAACAACTAATGAAAAACTGTTTTTT,CASKIQTTNEKLFF